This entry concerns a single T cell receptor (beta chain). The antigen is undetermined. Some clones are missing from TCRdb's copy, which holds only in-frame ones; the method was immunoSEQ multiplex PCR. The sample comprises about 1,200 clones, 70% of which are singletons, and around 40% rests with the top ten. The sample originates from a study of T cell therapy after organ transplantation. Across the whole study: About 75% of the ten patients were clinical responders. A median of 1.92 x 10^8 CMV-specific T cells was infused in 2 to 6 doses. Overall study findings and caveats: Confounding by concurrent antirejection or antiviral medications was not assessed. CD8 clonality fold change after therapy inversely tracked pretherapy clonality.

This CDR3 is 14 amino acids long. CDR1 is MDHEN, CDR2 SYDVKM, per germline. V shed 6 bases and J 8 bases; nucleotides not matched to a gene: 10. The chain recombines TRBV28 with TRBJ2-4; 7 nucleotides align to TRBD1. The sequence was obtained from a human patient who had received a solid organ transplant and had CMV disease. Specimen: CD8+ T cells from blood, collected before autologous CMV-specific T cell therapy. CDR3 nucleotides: TGTGCCAGCAGGAATCCAGACAGGGTTGACATTCAGTACTTC. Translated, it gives CASRNPDRVDIQYF.